This T cell receptor (beta chain) was recorded in a study of radiotherapy plus CTLA-4 blockade in lung cancer. Clones were read by immunoSEQ multiplex PCR, and TCRdb kept only the in-frame ones, dropping some. The table shows 90,000 to 130,000 clones, with 81% occurring only once. CDR1 is SGHRS and CDR2 is YFSETQ in the germline V gene. This CDR3 region has 15 residues. V lost 4 bases and J 5 bases, leaving 13 bases between the germline ends. The specimen comprised peripheral blood, sampled from a patient treated with radiotherapy plus ipilimumab. This sequence originates from a human donor with non-small cell lung cancer that progressed on radiotherapy plus ipilimumab. Some clones in this sample may be carry-over from other donors' samples. The J gene is TRBJ1-6, the V gene TRBV5-1, with D possibly TRBD1 on 6 matching bases. The CDR3 region is CASSITGTHNSPLHF. In DNA form, the CDR3 reads TGCGCCAGCAGCATTACAGGGACCCATAATTCACCCCTCCACTTT.